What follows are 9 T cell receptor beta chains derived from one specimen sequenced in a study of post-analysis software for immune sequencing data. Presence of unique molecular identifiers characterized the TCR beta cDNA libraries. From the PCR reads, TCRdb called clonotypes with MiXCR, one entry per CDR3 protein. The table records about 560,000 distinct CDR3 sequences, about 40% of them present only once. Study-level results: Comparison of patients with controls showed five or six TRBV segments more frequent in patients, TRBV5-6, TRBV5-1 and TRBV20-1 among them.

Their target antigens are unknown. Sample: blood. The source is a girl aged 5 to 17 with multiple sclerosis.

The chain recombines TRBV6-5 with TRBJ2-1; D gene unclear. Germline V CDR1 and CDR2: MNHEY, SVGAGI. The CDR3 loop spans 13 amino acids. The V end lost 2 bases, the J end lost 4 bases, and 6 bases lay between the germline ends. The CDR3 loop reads CASSYDRYNEQFF. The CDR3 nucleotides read TGTGCCAGCAGTTACGATCGGTACAATGAGCAGTTCTTC.

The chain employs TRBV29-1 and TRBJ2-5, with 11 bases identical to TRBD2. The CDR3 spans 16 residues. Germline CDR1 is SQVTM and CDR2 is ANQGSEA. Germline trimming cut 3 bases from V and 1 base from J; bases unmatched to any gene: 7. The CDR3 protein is CSVDPMLAGGQETQYF. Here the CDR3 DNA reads TGCAGCGTTGATCCCATGCTAGCGGGAGGCCAAGAGACCCAGTACTTC.

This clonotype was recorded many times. The CDR3 nucleotides read TGCAGTGCCACCAGACTAGCGGGGACCCAAGAGACCCAGTACTTC. It codes for CSATRLAGTQETQYF. The rearrangement links TRBV20-1 to TRBJ2-5; 11 nucleotides align to TRBD2. The CDR3 loop spans 15 amino acids. Germline V gene data show CDR1 as DFQATT and CDR2 as SNEGSKA (reference sequence). V was pared by 6 bases and J by 1 base, with 7 bases of the junction left unmatched.

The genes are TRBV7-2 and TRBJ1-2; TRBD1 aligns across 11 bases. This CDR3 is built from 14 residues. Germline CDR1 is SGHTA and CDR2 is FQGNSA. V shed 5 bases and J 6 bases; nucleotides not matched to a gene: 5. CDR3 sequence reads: CASSPRTGGNGYTF. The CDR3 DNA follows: TGTGCCAGCAGCCCCCGGACAGGGGGCAATGGCTACACCTTC. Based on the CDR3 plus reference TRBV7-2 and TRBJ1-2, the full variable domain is GAGVSQSPSNKVTEKGKDVELRCDPISGHTALYWYRQSLGQGLEFLIYFQGNSAPDKSGLPSDRFSAERTGGSVSTLTIQRTQQEDSAVYLCASSPRTGGNGYTFGSGTRLTVV.

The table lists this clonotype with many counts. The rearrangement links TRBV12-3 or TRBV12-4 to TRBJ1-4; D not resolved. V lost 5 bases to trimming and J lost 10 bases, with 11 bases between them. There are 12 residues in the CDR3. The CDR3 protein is CASSTTFGKLFF. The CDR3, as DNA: TGTGCCAGCAGTACCACTTTTGGAAAACTGTTTTTT.

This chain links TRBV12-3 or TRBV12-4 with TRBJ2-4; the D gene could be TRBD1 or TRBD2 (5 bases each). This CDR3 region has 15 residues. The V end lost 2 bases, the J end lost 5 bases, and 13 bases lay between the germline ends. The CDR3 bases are TGTGCCAGCAGTTTATGGGGGAGTAGCGAAAACATTCAGTACTTC. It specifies CASSLWGSSENIQYF.

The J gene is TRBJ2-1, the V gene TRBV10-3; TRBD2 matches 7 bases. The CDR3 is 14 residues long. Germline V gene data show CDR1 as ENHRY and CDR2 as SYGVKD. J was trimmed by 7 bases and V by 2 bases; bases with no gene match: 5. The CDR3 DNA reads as TGTGCCATCAGTGAGGCGGGAGTATCTAATGAGCAGTTCTTC. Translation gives CAISEAGVSNEQFF.

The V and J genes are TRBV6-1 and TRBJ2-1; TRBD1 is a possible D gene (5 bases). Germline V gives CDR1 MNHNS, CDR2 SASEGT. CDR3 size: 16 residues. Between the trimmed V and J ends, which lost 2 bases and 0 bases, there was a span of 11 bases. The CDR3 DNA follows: TGTGCCAGCAGTGAAAGACAGCCAAGCTCCTACAATGAGCAGTTCTTC. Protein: CASSERQPSSYNEQFF.

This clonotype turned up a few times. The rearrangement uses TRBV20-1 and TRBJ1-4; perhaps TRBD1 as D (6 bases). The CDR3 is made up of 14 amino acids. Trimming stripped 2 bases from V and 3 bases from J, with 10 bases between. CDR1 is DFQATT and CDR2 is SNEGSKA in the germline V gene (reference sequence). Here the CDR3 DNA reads TGCAGTGCTAGATCGTGGGGGCCTAATGAAAAACTGTTTTTT. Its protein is CSARSWGPNEKLFF.